This is a list of T cell receptor beta chains from one sample in a study of blood T cell repertoires in COVID-19. Assay: immunoSEQ multiplex PCR; the TCRdb copy retains only in-frame clones and omits some. The table records about 330,000 clones, around 86% of them present only once. Sequenced input: peripheral blood. These receptors all stem from a woman in her forties or fifties with acute or convalescent COVID-19. CDR3s include the opening cysteine and the closing phenylalanine or tryptophan. D genes are given only for firm matches. Clone size is not always given. Where it is, it says once, few, many or a class for expanded clones.

NA	TRBJ1-2	TRBV7-9	NA	TGTGCCAGCAGTCCCGGACAGACCTATGGCTACACCTTC	CASSPGQTYGYTF
TRBD2	TRBJ2-7	TRBV5-1	NA	TGCGCCAGCAGCTTGGTTCCAGCGGGAGCGTCCGAGCAGTACTTC	CASSLVPAGASEQYF
NA	TRBJ2-7	TRBV29-1	once	TGCAGCGTTCGGCAGGGCAACTCCTACGAGCAGTACTTC	CSVRQGNSYEQYF
NA	TRBJ2-1	TRBV5-1	NA	TGCGCCAGCAGCGCGTACAATGAGCAGTTCTTC	CASSAYNEQFF
NA	TRBJ1-2	TRBV6-5	NA	TGTGCCAGCACCAATCGCCCACGGACGGGGGGCTACACCTTC	CASTNRPRTGGYTF
TRBD1	TRBJ1-3	TRBV18	once	TGTGCCAGCTCACCACTCGGACAGGGGGTATCTGGAAACACCATATATTTT	CASSPLGQGVSGNTIYF
TRBD2	TRBJ2-5	TRBV7-2	NA	TGTGCCAGCAGCTTAGGGACTAGCGGGAGGGCGAACCAAGAGACCCAGTACTTC	CASSLGTSGRANQETQYF
TRBD1	TRBJ1-2	TRBV2	NA	TGTGCCAGCAGTGTGTTCGGGGACAGCGGCTATGGCTACACCTTC	CASSVFGDSGYGYTF
TRBD2	TRBJ2-7	TRBV7-2	NA	TGTGCCAGCAGCTTTACTGGCGGGAGGAACGCGTACGAGCAGTACTTC	CASSFTGGRNAYEQYF
TRBD1	TRBJ2-3	TRBV29-1	once	TGCAGCGTTGCGGGACAGGGTTCAGATACGCAGTATTTT	CSVAGQGSDTQYF
TRBD2	TRBJ2-3	TRBV5-1	NA	TGCGCCAGCAGCTTGGGGTCTAGCGGGAAGATCACAGATACGCAGTATTTT	CASSLGSSGKITDTQYF
TRBD1	TRBJ1-1	TRBV6-5	NA	TGTGCCAGCAGACAGGGGGGCACTGAAGCTTTCTTT	CASRQGGTEAFF
TRBD2	TRBJ2-7	TRBV29-1	NA	TGCAGCGTCTTAGGGACTAGCGGAGCCTACGAGCAGTACTTC	CSVLGTSGAYEQYF
TRBD2	TRBJ2-1	TRBV6-2/TRBV6-3	NA	TGTGCCAGCAGTGTACCGGGGGGAAGCTCCTACAATGAGCAGTTCTTC	CASSVPGGSSYNEQFF
NA	TRBJ1-1	TRBV5-6	NA	TGTGCCAGCAGCTTGGGGGTGGGAGTAGCTTTCTTT	CASSLGVGVAFF
NA	TRBJ2-3	TRBV7-2	NA	TGTGCCAGCAGTTTGATGGAGGATTCGGATACGCAGTATTTT	CASSLMEDSDTQYF
TRBD1	TRBJ1-1	TRBV11-2	NA	TGTGCCAGCAGCTCAAGAGGGACAGGGGCGATCCGTGAAGCTTTCTTT	CASSSRGTGAIREAFF
NA	TRBJ2-7	TRBV29-1	once	TGCAGCATGCCAATCATTGACAGCCACGAGCAGTACTTC	CSMPIIDSHEQYF
TRBD1	TRBJ1-5	TRBV23-1	NA	TGCGCCAGCAGTCCTCGGACAGGGTTCGGGGATAGCAATCAGCCCCAGCATTTT	CASSPRTGFGDSNQPQHF
TRBD1	TRBJ2-5	TRBV4-2	NA	TGTGCCAGCAGCCGGGGGACAGCAAAACTCCAAGAGACCCAGTACTTC	CASSRGTAKLQETQYF
NA	TRBJ2-5	TRBV14	once	TGTGCCAGCAGCCAAGGAACTAGTTGGGAGACCCAGTACTTC	CASSQGTSWETQYF
NA	TRBJ2-3	TRBV4-1	NA	TGCGCCAGCAGCCTAGGGGCCACAGATACGCAGTATTTT	CASSLGATDTQYF
NA	TRBJ1-2	TRBV29-1	NA	TGCAGCGGAGAAGGGGCGGATTATGGCTACACCTTC	CSGEGADYGYTF
TRBD1	TRBJ1-4	TRBV5-4	few	TGTGCCAGCAGTAAGGGACAGGCTAATGAAAAACTGTTTTTT	CASSKGQANEKLFF
NA	TRBJ1-5	TRBV4-1	NA	TGCGCCAGCAGCCAGAATCCTCGGGGAGGGTCCAATCAGCCCCAGCATTTT	CASSQNPRGGSNQPQHF
NA	TRBJ1-1	TRBV30	NA	TGTGCCTGGAGGGCAGGGACTATGAACACTGAAGCTTTCTTT	CAWRAGTMNTEAFF
NA	TRBJ1-5	TRBV20-1	NA	TGCAGAGAGACACAACCGCCCCAGCATTTT	CRETQPPQHF
NA	TRBJ1-2	TRBV18	NA	TGTGCCAGCTCACACGAGCCTTATGGCTACACCTTC	CASSHEPYGYTF
TRBD2	TRBJ2-7	TRBV9	NA	TGTGCCAGCAGCTTCTCGACTAGCGGGAGAGGCGAGCAGTACTTC	CASSFSTSGRGEQYF
TRBD1	TRBJ2-5	TRBV9	NA	TGTGCCAGCAGCGTAGCTGGGACAGGGGGTCGGGAGACCCAGTACTTC	CASSVAGTGGRETQYF
NA	TRBJ1-3	TRBV14	NA	TGTGCCAGCAGCCAGTTAGCTGGAAACACCATATATTTT	CASSQLAGNTIYF
TRBD1	TRBJ2-3	TRBV9	NA	TGTGCCAGCAGCTCCCCGGGACAGTCAGATACGCAGTATTTT	CASSSPGQSDTQYF
TRBD2	TRBJ2-1	TRBV18	NA	TGTGCCAGCTCACCACTTCTCTTCCGGGAGGGTCCCTACAATGAGCAGTTCTTC	CASSPLLFREGPYNEQFF
TRBD1	TRBJ2-7	TRBV5-5	NA	TGTGCCAGCAAGACAGGGCTACAAATTTCCTACGAGCAGTACTTC	CASKTGLQISYEQYF
TRBD1	TRBJ1-3	TRBV27	NA	TGTGCCAGCAGTCGCCAAGGCCGGACAGGTTCTGGAAACACCATATATTTT	CASSRQGRTGSGNTIYF
NA	TRBJ1-2	TRBV3-1/TRBV3-2	NA	TGTGCCAGCAGCCGTACAGGGTCAGACTATGGCTACACCTTC	CASSRTGSDYGYTF
NA	TRBJ1-1	TRBV28	once	TGTGCCAGCAGTTCCCATCAGATAATGAACACTGAAGCTTTCTTT	CASSSHQIMNTEAFF
NA	TRBJ2-7	TRBV7-9	NA	TGTGCCAGCAGCCTCCGGGAGAGTCTCGAGCAGTACTTC	CASSLRESLEQYF
TRBD1	TRBJ2-7	TRBV19	once	TGTGCCAGTAGTACCCTTACAGGGGGATACGAGCAGTACTTC	CASSTLTGGYEQYF
NA	TRBJ2-1	TRBV28	few	TGTGCCAGCAGCATAACTTTCGTGGGATCACCCGCGGGTGAGCAGTTCTTC	CASSITFVGSPAGEQFF
TRBD2	TRBJ2-1	TRBV30	NA	TGTGCCTGGAGTGAGCGGGAGGGCCAAGAGCAGTTCTTC	CAWSEREGQEQFF
NA	TRBJ2-7	TRBV28	NA	TGTGCCAGCAGTCTACCTGGGGCAGTTTCCTACGAGCAGTACTTC	CASSLPGAVSYEQYF
TRBD1	TRBJ1-6	TRBV6-5	NA	TGTGCCAGCAGGGACCGGGACAGCTATAATTCACCCCTCCACTTT	CASRDRDSYNSPLHF
TRBD1	TRBJ1-4	TRBV15	NA	TGTGCCACCAGCAGATTGGCAGGGGGGCCAACTAATGAAAAACTGTTTTTT	CATSRLAGGPTNEKLFF
NA	TRBJ1-6	TRBV7-2	NA	TGTGCCAGCAGCTTAGTGGTTGGTGGAGGGTTGGGTTCACCCCTCCACTTT	CASSLVVGGGLGSPLHF
TRBD1	TRBJ1-2	TRBV30	NA	TGTGCCTGGAGACGACCGGGACAGGGTGAATATGGCTACACCTTC	CAWRRPGQGEYGYTF
NA	TRBJ1-5	TRBV27	NA	TGTGCCAGCAGTCCCTGGGGCGAGGGCAATCAGCCCCAGCATTTT	CASSPWGEGNQPQHF
NA	TRBJ1-5	TRBV14	NA	TGTGCCAGCAGCCAAGATCCCATTCAGCCCCAGCATTTT	CASSQDPIQPQHF
NA	TRBJ1-1	TRBV5-8	NA	TGTGCCAGCAGCTTGTCCATGAACACTGAAGCTTTCTTT	CASSLSMNTEAFF
TRBD1	TRBJ1-5	TRBV28	few	TGTGCCAGCAGTTTGGCAGGGGGCGATCAGCCCCAGCATTTT	CASSLAGGDQPQHF
NA	TRBJ1-6	TRBV10-2	NA	TGCGCCAGCAGTGTTAACTTCGGGGTGGTGGGTTCACCCCTCCACTTT	CASSVNFGVVGSPLHF
TRBD2	TRBJ2-7	TRBV25-1	NA	TGTGCCAGCAGTGAACTTGTGGGAGGGCCAATCGAGCAGTACTTC	CASSELVGGPIEQYF
NA	TRBJ1-1	TRBV7-2	NA	TGTGCCAGCAGCTTTATAACCCGGAGCACTGAAGCTTTCTTT	CASSFITRSTEAFF
NA	TRBJ2-7	TRBV28	NA	TGTGCCAGCAGTTTAAGTGGAGGGCGCGAGCAGTACTTC	CASSLSGGREQYF